The TCR beta chain under discussion was sequenced for a study of T cell repertoires in cytomegalovirus infection. Turning to the study itself: CMV infection together with matching HLA type was indicated by public TCR beta signatures.

Germline V CDR1 and CDR2: SEHNR, FQNEAQ (reference sequence). V was clipped by 5 bases and J by 5 bases, with 15 bases between them. The CDR3 is 14 amino acids. Points from the study as a whole: What dominated the ex vivo response were HLA-C-restricted CMV-specific TCR beta clonotypes. Cumulative public TCR beta family frequency identified CMV carriers with the relevant HLA.

Each CDR3 protein gets one entry after TCRdb re-called the reads with MiXCR. The table lists about 130,000 distinct CDR3 sequences, roughly 9% of them singletons. This clonotype was observed many times. As yet, its antigen is unknown. The V call is TRBV7-9, the J call TRBJ1-2; D is unresolved. Sequenced sample: PBMCs. This receptor was identified in a human donor in good health (CMV status not recorded). Some clones in this sample may be carry-over from other donors' samples. CDR3 sequence reads: CASSGRTSPYGYTF. The DNA for the CDR3 is TGTGCCAGCAGCGGACGGACCTCGCCATATGGCTACACCTTC.